These 14 T cell receptor beta chains came from one sample sequenced in a study of blood T cell repertoires in COVID-19. The table came from immunoSEQ multiplex PCR; TCRdb's copy has only in-frame clones and leaves some out. This sample has about 220,000 clones, with more than 75% found just once. The sample comprised peripheral blood. The source is a human donor in a cohort sampled during active COVID-19.

This chain uses TRBV11-3 with TRBJ2-1, with 9 bases identical to TRBD1. This CDR3 has 15 residues. The V and J ends lost 3 bases and 6 bases, in that order; junction bases with no gene match: 6. Germline CDR1 reads SGHNT; CDR2 reads YENEEA. In DNA form, the CDR3 reads TGTGCCAGCAGCTTGACAGGGGGGCGCGGCAATGAGCAGTTCTTC. It specifies CASSLTGGRGNEQFF.

This clone was picked up a small number of times. The chain uses TRBV28 and TRBJ1-2; D is perhaps TRBD1 (5 bases). Germline assignment: CDR1 MDHEN and CDR2 SYDVKM. V was pared by 4 bases and J by 3 bases, with 15 bases between. The CDR3 covers 15 residues. DNA for the CDR3: TGTGCCAGCAGTTCCCCCTTGGGGGGGGACTATGGCTACACCTTC. Translated, it gives CASSSPLGGDYGYTF.

V usage is TRBV11-3 and J usage is TRBJ2-1, with D unclear. In germline, CDR1 is SGHNT, CDR2 YENEEA. Trimming shortened V by 0 bases and J by 2 bases, and 5 bases separated the two germline ends. The CDR3 runs to 14 residues. The CDR3 coding sequence is TGTGCCAGCAGCTTAGAGGGCACCTACAATGAGCAGTTCTTC. It is translated as CASSLEGTYNEQFF.

The chain joins TRBV15 to TRBJ2-7; D not certain. Germline loops: CDR1 LNHNV, CDR2 YYDKDF (reference sequence). The V gene lost 4 bases and the J gene lost 1 base, with 11 bases spanning the gap. This CDR3 is built from 14 residues. CDR3 nucleotide sequence: TGTGCCACCAGCAAAGATTTCTCTTCCTACGAGCAGTACTTC. It encodes CATSKDFSSYEQYF.

This clone came up once. The chain employs TRBV6-5 and TRBJ1-4; D is unclear. V lost 5 bases and J lost 4, with 14 bases in between. The CDR3 has 15 residues. The germline V gene encodes CDR1 MNHEY and CDR2 SVGAGI. The DNA of the CDR3 is TGTGCCAGCAGTCCCCCCCCGCTCGGTAATGAAAAACTGTTTTTT. Its translation: CASSPPPLGNEKLFF.

This clone was counted a few times. The chain combines TRBV6-5 with TRBJ1-3; D call uncertain. The CDR3 sequence is 16 residues long. Looked up from germline, CDR1 is MNHEY and CDR2 is SVGAGI. V was shortened by 2 bases and J by 0 bases, with 11 bases between the two germline ends. DNA for the CDR3: TGTGCCAGCAGTTACGAATTCGGTATCTCTGGAAACACCATATATTTT. It codes for CASSYEFGISGNTIYF.

This clone has a single count. The chain is built from TRBV10-2 and TRBJ2-1; 9 bases are shared with TRBD2. V lost 6 bases to trimming and J lost 3 bases; unmatched junction nucleotides: 9. Per the germline V gene, CDR1 is WSHSY and CDR2 is SAAADI. The CDR3 is 16 residues long. The CDR3 DNA sequence: TGCGCCAGCAGCTTAGTTAGCGGGAGTTTCTACAATGAGCAGTTCTTC. It codes for CASSLVSGSFYNEQFF.

This clone was found many times. The chain couples TRBV5-1 to TRBJ2-7; tentative D call: TRBD2 (6 bases). The CDR3 runs to 12 residues. V was shortened by 5 bases and J by 7 bases, with 13 bases between the two germline ends. Germline lookup yields CDR1 SGHRS and CDR2 YFSETQ. CDR3 nucleotide sequence: TGCGCCAGCAGTTCGGGGGTGCGGGAGCAGTACTTC. Its translation is CASSSGVREQYF.

The chain has TRBV19 and TRBJ1-4, with 7 bases that match TRBD1. The germline V gene encodes CDR1 LNHDA and CDR2 SQIVND (reference sequence). CDR3 length: 13 amino acids. CDR3 amino acids: CATRNRGDEKLFF. The CDR3 nucleotides read TGTGCAACACGGAACAGGGGAGATGAAAAACTGTTTTTT. The entire variable domain, with the rest obtained from reference TRBV19 and TRBJ1-4, is as follows: DGGITQSPKYLFRKEGQNVTLSCEQNLNHDAMYWYRQDPGQGLRLIYYSQIVNDFQKGDIAEGYSVSREKKESFPLTVTSAQKNPTAFYLCATRNRGDEKLFFGSGTQLSVL.

The rearrangement joins TRBV19 to TRBJ1-1, with 7 bases identical to TRBD1. Trimming removed 1 base from V and 5 bases from J; junction bases left unmatched: 4. The CDR3 runs to 14 residues. Germline CDR1 reads LNHDA; CDR2 reads SQIVND (reference sequence). CDR3 DNA sequence: TGTGCCAGTAGTATAGCTACAGGGGATACTGAAGCTTTCTTT. It codes for CASSIATGDTEAFF. The complete variable domain, with remaining parts taken from reference TRBV19 and TRBJ1-1, reads DGGITQSPKYLFRKEGQNVTLSCEQNLNHDAMYWYRQDPGQGLRLIYYSQIVNDFQKGDIAEGYSVSREKKESFPLTVTSAQKNPTAFYLCASSIATGDTEAFFGQGTRLTVV.

The chain couples TRBV11-3 to TRBJ2-2; a weak D match, TRBD2 (5 bases). The CDR3 spans 15 residues. The V end lost 1 base, the J end lost 0 bases, and 6 bases lay between the germline ends. Germline assignment: CDR1 SGHNT and CDR2 YENEEA. The CDR3 DNA sequence: TGTGCCAGCAGCTTAGCGGGATCGAACACCGGGGAGCTGTTTTTT. Amino acids: CASSLAGSNTGELFF.

The chain couples TRBV7-9 to TRBJ2-3, with 12 bases fitting TRBD2. Germline CDR1 and CDR2: SEHNR and FQNEAQ (reference sequence). V shed 1 base, J shed 9 bases, and the junction held 8 bases outside the gene matches. This CDR3 comprises 16 residues. The CDR3 spells CASSLELAGGFGTQYF. CDR3 sequence (DNA): TGTGCCAGCAGCTTAGAACTAGCGGGAGGTTTTGGCACGCAGTATTTT.

This clone was detected only a few times. This sequence joins TRBV10-3 and TRBJ1-2; 10 nucleotides align to TRBD1. Germline CDR1 is ENHRY and CDR2 is SYGVKD. CDR3 length: 15 amino acids. The V segment lost 5 bases and the J segment 7 bases; nucleotides outside the gene matches: 10. The CDR3 DNA sequence: TGTGCCATCAGTACCGGGGACAGGGGAGGGAGTGGCTACACCTTC. Its translation: CAISTGDRGGSGYTF.

The genes are TRBV9 and TRBJ1-1, with a tentative D call TRBD1 (5 bases). The CDR3 runs to 16 residues. The ends were cut back, 4 bases at V and 1 base at J, with 17 bases in the middle. Germline V CDR1 and CDR2: SGDLS, YYNGEE. CDR3: CASSPRLGEANTEAFF. The CDR3 DNA reads TGTGCCAGCAGCCCCCGACTGGGGGAGGCGAACACTGAAGCTTTCTTT.